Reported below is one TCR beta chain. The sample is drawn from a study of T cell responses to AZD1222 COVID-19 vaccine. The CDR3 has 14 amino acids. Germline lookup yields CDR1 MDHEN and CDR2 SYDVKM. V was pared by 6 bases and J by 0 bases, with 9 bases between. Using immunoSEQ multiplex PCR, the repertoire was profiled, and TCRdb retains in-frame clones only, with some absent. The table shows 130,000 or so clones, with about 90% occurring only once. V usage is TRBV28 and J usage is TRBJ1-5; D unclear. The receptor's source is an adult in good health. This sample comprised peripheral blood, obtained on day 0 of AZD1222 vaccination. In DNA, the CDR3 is TGTGCCAGCAGATCCCTCGGTAGCAATCAGCCCCAGCATTTT. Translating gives CASRSLGSNQPQHF.